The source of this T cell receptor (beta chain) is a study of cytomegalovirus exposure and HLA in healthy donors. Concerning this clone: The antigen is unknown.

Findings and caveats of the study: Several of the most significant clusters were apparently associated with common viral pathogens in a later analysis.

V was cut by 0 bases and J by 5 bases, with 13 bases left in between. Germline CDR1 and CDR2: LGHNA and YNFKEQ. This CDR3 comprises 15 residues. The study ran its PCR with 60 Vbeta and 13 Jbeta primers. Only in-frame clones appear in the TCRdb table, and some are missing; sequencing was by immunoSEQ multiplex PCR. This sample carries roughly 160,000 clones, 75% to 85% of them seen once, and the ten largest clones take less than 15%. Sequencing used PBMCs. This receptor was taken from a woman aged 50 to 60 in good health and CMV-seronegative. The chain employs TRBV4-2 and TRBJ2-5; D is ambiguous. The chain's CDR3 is CASSQDPGWMETQYF. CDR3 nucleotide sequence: TGTGCCAGCAGCCAAGACCCCGGGTGGATGGAGACCCAGTACTTC.